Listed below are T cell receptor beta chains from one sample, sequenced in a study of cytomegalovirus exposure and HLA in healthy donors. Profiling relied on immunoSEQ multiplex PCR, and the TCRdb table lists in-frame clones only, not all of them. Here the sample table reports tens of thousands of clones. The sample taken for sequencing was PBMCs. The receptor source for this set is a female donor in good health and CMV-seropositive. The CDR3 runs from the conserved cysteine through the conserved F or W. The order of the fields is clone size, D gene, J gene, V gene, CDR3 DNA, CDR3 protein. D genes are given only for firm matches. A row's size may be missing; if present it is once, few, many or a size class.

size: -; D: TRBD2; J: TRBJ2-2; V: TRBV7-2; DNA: TGTGCCAGCACTAGCGGGAGGGCCGTCGGGGAGCTGTTTTTT; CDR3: CASTSGRAVGELFF
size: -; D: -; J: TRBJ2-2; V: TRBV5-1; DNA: TGCGCCAGCAGCTCCACTAGAGTGAGGAGGGAGCTGTTTTTT; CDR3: CASSSTRVRRELFF
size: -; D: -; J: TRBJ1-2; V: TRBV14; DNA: TGTGCCAGCAGCCCCATTATCGGGGACTATGGCTACACCTTC; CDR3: CASSPIIGDYGYTF
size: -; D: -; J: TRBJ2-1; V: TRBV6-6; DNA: TGTGCCAGCAGTTACAAACTAAATGAGCAGTTCTTC; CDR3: CASSYKLNEQFF
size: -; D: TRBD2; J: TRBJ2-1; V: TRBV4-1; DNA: TGCGCCAGCAGCCAAGTCCTAGCGGGGGGGCGGAATGAGCAGTTCTTC; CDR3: CASSQVLAGGRNEQFF
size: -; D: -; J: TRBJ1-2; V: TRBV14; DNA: TGTGCCAGCAGACCTCAGGGAGGAGATGGCTATGGCTACACCTTC; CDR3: CASRPQGGDGYGYTF
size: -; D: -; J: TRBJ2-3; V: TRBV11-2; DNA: TGTGCCAGCAGCTCTTTTGGGAGTCCAGATACGCAGTATTTT; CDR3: CASSSFGSPDTQYF
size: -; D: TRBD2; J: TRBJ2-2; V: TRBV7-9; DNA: TGTGCCAGCAGCCCAGGGACTAGCGGGGGCCTTCCCGGGGAGCTGTTTTTT; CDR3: CASSPGTSGGLPGELFF
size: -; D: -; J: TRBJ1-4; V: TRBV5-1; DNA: TGCGCCAGCAGCTTGTATACAGCTAATGAAAAACTGTTTTTT; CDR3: CASSLYTANEKLFF
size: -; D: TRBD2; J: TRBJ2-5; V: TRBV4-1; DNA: TGCGCCAGCAGCAGCCGGACTAGCGGGAGGGCCGAGAGGGAGACCCAGTACTTC; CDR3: CASSSRTSGRAERETQYF
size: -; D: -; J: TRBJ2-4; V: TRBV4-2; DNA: TGTGCCAGCAGCCCGGGACACTTGGACATTCAGTACTTC; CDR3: CASSPGHLDIQYF
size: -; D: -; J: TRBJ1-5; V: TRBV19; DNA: TGTGCCAGTAGTATTGGAGGATATAGCAATCAGCCCCAGCATTTT; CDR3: CASSIGGYSNQPQHF
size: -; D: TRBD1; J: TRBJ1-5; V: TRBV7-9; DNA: TGTGCCAGCAGCAAACAGGGGGATTATAGCAATCAGCCCCAGCATTTT; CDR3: CASSKQGDYSNQPQHF
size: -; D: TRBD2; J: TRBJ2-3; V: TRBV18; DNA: TGTGCCAGCTCACCACCGGGACTAGCGGGGGGTTACCCCCCAGATACGCAGTATTTT; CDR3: CASSPPGLAGGYPPDTQYF
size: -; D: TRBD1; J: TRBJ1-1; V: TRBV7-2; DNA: TGTGCCAGCAGCACGACAGGGGTTAGCCCTGAAGCTTTCTTT; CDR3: CASSTTGVSPEAFF
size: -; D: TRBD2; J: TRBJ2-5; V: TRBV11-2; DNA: TGTGCCAGCAGCTCCCGACTAGCGGGGGGGATCAGGGAGACCCAGTACTTC; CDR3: CASSSRLAGGIRETQYF
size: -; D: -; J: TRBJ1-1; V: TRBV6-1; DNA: TGTGCCAGCAGTGAAGCGTCTCGTCGCACTGAAGCTTTCTTT; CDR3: CASSEASRRTEAFF
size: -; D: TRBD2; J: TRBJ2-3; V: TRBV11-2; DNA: TGTGCCAGCAGCCATCGGACTAGCAGATTCACAGATACGCAGTATTTT; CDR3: CASSHRTSRFTDTQYF
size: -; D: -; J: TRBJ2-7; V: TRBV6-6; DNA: TGTGCCAGCAGCCGCGGCAGCGCCTACGAGCAGTACTTC; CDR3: CASSRGSAYEQYF
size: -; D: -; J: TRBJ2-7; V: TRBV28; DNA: TGTGCCAGCAGTTTACCCCCGCGCTCCTACGAGCAGTACTTC; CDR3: CASSLPPRSYEQYF
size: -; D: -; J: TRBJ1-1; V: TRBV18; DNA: TGTGCCAGCTCACCCCGGGGAAAAGTCACTGAAGCTTTCTTT; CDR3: CASSPRGKVTEAFF
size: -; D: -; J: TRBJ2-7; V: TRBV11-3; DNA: TGTGCCAGCATGGGGCCTACCTACGAGCAGTACTTC; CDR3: CASMGPTYEQYF
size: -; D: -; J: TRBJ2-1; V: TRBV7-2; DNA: TGTGCCAGCAGCCTAGCATTTAGGGGCAATGAGCAGTTCTTC; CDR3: CASSLAFRGNEQFF
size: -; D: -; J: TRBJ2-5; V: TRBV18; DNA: TGTGCCAGCTCACCAGGAGGGACCGTGAACGATGAGACCCAGTACTTC; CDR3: CASSPGGTVNDETQYF
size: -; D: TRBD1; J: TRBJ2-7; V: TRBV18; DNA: TGTGCCAGCTCAGCCGCCGGGACAGGGGAGTACGAGCAGTACTTC; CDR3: CASSAAGTGEYEQYF
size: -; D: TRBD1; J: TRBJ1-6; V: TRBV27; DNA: TGTGCCAGCAGTAGGGGGGACAGGGTTTCACCCCTACACTTT; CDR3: CASSRGDRVSPLHF
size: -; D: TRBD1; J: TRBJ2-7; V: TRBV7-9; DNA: TGTGCCAGCAGCATCCGACAGGGGATTGGGGAGCAGTACTTC; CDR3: CASSIRQGIGEQYF
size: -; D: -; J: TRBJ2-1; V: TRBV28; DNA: TGTGCCAGCAGTTTTCTAGACAGCTCCTACAATGAGCAGTTCTTC; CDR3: CASSFLDSSYNEQFF
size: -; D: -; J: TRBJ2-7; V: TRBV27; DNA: TGTGCCAGCAGTTCCTTATTTAACTCCTACGAGCAGTACTTC; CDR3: CASSSLFNSYEQYF
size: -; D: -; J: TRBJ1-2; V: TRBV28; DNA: TGTGCCAGCAGTTCCGTGGGAGGGGCCCGTGGCTACACCTTC; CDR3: CASSSVGGARGYTF
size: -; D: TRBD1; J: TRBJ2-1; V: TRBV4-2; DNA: TGTGCCAGCAGCCAAGACGCATCCGGACAGGGGTTTAGGTCCTACAATGAGCAGTTCTTC; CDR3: CASSQDASGQGFRSYNEQFF
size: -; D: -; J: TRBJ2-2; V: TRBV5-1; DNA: TGCGCCAGCAGCGACCAGGAGGTGACGGAGCTGTTTTTT; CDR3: CASSDQEVTELFF
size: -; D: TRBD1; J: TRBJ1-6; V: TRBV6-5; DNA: TGTGCCAGCAGAGGGGGCCGGGACAGAGATTCACCCCTCCACTTT; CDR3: CASRGGRDRDSPLHF
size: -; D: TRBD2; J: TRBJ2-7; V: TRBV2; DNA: TGTGCCAGCACGTCGACTAGCGGGGGGGCAGGGGAGCAGTACTTC; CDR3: CASTSTSGGAGEQYF
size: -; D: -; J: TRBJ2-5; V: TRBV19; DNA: TGTGCCAGCCATGACCCGGGGGAGACCCAGTACTTC; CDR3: CASHDPGETQYF
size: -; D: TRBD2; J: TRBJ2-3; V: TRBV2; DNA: TGTGCCAGCAGTGAACGGGGACTAGCCCAAAACCCCACAGATACGCAGTATTTT; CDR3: CASSERGLAQNPTDTQYF
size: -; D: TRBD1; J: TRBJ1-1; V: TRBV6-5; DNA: TGTGCCAGCAGGGGACAGAGGAACACTGAAGCTTTCTTT; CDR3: CASRGQRNTEAFF
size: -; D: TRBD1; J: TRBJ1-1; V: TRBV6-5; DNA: TGTGCCAGCAGTTACGGGACAGGGGGTATCACTGAAGCTTTCTTT; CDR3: CASSYGTGGITEAFF
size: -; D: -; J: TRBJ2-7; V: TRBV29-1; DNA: TGCAGCGTTGTACAGGAGAGGAGCGCCTACGAGCAGTACTTC; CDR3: CSVVQERSAYEQYF
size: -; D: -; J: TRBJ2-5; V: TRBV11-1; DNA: TGTGCCAGCAGCTTAGGCCGGGAGACCCAGTACTTC; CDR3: CASSLGRETQYF
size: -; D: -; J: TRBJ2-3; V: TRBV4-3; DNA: TGCGCCAGCAGCCAAGATGTCTCGAGGGATACGCAGTATTTT; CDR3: CASSQDVSRDTQYF
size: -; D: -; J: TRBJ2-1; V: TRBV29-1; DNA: TGCAGCGTTGAACGGTTGAGCTCCTACAATGAGCAGTTCTTC; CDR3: CSVERLSSYNEQFF
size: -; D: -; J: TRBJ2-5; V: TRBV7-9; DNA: TGTGCCAGCAGCTTCCGGGGGATACAAGAGACCCAGTACTTC; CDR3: CASSFRGIQETQYF
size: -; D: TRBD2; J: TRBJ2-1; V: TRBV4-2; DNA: TGTGCCAGCAGCCAAGATTTGGCTAGCGGGGGGCGGGGTGAGCAGTTCTTC; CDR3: CASSQDLASGGRGEQFF
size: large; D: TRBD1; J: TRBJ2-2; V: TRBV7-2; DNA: TGTGCCAGCAGCACCAGGGGGCGCGGGGAGCTGTTTTTT; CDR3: CASSTRGRGELFF
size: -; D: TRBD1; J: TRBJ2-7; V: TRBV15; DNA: TGTGCCACCAGCAGATGGGACAGAGGTATCTACGAGCAGTACTTC; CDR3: CATSRWDRGIYEQYF
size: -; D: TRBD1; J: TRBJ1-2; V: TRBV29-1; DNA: TGCAGCGTCGACAGGGGAGGTCTGTGGGGCTACACCTTC; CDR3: CSVDRGGLWGYTF
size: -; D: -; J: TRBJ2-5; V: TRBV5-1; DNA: TGCGCCAGCAGCCTGGAACCACGGGTTGGAGAGACCCAGTACTTC; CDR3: CASSLEPRVGETQYF
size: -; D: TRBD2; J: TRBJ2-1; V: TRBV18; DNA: TGTGCCAGCTCCCAGGGACTAGCGCGTGACAATGAGCAGTTCTTC; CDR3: CASSQGLARDNEQFF